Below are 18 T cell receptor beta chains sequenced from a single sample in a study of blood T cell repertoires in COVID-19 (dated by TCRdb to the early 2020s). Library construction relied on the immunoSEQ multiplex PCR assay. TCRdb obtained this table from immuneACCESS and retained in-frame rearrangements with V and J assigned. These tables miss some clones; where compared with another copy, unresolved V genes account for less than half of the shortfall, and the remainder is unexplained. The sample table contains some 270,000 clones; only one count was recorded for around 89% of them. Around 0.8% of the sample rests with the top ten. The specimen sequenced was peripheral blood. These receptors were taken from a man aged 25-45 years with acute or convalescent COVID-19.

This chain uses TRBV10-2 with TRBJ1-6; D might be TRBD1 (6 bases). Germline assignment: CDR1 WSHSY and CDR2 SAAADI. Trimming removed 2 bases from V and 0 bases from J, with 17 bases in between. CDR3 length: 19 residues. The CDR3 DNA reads TGCGCCAGCAGTGAGGGGGCAGGGGAGAGAAGCTCCTATAATTCACCCCTCCACTTT. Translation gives CASSEGAGERSSYNSPLHF.

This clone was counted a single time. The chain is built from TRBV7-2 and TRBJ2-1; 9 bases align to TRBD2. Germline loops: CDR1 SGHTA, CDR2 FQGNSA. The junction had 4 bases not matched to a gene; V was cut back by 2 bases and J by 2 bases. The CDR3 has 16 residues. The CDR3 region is CASSLLAGSAYNEQFF. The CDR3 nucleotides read TGTGCCAGCAGCTTACTAGCGGGATCAGCCTACAATGAGCAGTTCTTC.

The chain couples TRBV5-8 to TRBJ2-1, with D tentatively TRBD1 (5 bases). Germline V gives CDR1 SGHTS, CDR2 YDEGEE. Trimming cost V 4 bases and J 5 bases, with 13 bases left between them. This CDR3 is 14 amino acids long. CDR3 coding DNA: TGTGCCAGCAGCCCTCCAGGGTCCCACAATGAGCAGTTCTTC. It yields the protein CASSPPGSHNEQFF.

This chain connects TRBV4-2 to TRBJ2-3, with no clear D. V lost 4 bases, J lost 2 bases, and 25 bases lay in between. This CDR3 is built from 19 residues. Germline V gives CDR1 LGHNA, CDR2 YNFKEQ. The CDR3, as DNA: TGTGCCAGCAGCCCCCGAGGAAAGAGGCACCGATTTGACACAGATACGCAGTATTTT. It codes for CASSPRGKRHRFDTDTQYF.

The CDR3 is CASSLKGEGYGYTF. For the CDR3, the DNA is TGTGCCAGCAGTTTAAAAGGGGAAGGTTATGGCTACACCTTC. This chain links TRBV27 with TRBJ1-2; a weak D match, TRBD1 (5 bases). Germline lookup yields CDR1 MNHEY and CDR2 SMNVEV (reference sequence). This CDR3 is built from 14 residues. Trimming cost V 2 bases and J 5 bases, with 12 bases left between them.

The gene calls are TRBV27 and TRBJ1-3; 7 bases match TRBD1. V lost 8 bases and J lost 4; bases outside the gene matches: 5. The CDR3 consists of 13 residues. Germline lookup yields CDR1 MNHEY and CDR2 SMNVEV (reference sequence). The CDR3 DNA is TGTGCCAGCCTTAGGGACAGAGGAAACACCATATATTTT. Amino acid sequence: CASLRDRGNTIYF.

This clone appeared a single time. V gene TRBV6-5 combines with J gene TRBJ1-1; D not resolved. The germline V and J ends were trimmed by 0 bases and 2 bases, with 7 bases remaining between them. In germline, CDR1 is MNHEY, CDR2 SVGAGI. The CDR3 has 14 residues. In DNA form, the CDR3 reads TGTGCCAGCAGTTACTCCGCAGGAAACACTGAAGCTTTCTTT. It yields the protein CASSYSAGNTEAFF.

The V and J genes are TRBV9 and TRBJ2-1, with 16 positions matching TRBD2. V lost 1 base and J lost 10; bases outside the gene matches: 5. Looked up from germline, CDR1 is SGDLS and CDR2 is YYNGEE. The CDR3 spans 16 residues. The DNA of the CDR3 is TGTGCCAGCAGCGTAAGGGGACTAGCGGGGGGGCAGGAGCAGTTCTTC. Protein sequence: CASSVRGLAGGQEQFF.

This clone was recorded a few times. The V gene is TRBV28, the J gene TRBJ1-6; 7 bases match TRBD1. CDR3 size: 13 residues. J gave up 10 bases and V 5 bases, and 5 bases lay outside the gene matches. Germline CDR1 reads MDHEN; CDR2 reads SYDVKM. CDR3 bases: TGTGCCAGCAGTACGGGACAGCCGTCACCCCTCCACTTT. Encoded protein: CASSTGQPSPLHF.

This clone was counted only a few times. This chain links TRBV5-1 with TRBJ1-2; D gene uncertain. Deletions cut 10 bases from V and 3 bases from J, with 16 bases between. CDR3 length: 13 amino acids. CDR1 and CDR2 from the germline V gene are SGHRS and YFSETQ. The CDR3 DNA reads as TGCGCCGATACACCACCTTTGGACTATGGCTACACCTTC. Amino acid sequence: CADTPPLDYGYTF.

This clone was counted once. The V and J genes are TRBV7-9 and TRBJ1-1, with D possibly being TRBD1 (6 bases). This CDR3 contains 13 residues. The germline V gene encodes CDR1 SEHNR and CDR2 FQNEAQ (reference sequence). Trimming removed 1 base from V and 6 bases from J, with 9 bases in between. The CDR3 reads CASSLVRGSEAFF. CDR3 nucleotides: TGTGCCAGCAGCTTAGTCAGGGGCTCTGAAGCTTTCTTT.

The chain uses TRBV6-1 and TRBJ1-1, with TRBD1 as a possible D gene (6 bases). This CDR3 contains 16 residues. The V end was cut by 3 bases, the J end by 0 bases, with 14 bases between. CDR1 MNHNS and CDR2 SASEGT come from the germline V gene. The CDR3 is CASSDQGRFMNTEAFF. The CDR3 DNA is TGTGCCAGCAGTGACCAGGGGCGCTTCATGAACACTGAAGCTTTCTTT.

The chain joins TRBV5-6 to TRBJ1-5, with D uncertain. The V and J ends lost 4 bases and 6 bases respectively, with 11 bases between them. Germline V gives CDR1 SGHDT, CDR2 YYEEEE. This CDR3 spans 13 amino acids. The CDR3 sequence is CASSVIGSQPQHF. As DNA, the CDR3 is TGTGCCAGCAGCGTTATCGGGTCTCAGCCCCAGCATTTT.

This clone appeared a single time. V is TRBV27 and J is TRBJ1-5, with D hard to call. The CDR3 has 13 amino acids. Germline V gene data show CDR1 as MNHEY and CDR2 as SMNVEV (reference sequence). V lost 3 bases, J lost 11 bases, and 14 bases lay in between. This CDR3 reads CASSFGIYAAQHF. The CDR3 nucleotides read TGTGCCAGCAGTTTCGGGATATATGCGGCCCAGCATTTT.

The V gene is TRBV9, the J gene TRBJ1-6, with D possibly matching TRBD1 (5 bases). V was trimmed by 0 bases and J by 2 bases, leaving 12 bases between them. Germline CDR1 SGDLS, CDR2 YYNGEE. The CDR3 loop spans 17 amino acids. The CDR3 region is CASSVEAGGTYNSPLHF. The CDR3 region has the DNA TGTGCCAGCAGCGTAGAAGCGGGGGGGACCTATAATTCACCCCTCCACTTT.

DNA for the CDR3: TGTGCCAGCAGTCCCTCTGACAGGAATCAGCCCCAGCATTTT. Amino acids: CASSPSDRNQPQHF. The chain combines TRBV28 with TRBJ1-5; TRBD1 is a possible D gene (6 bases). Germline V CDR1 and CDR2: MDHEN, SYDVKM. There are 14 residues in the CDR3. Trimming left V 5 bases short and J 4 bases short, with 12 bases between.

The CDR3 DNA is TGTGCCAGCTGGGACAGCCGTAACTATGGCTACACCTTC. It codes for CASWDSRNYGYTF. This chain links TRBV28 with TRBJ1-2, with TRBD1 identical over 7 bases. V lost 8 bases and J lost 1; bases outside the gene matches: 4. Per the germline V gene, CDR1 is MDHEN and CDR2 is SYDVKM. The CDR3 covers 13 residues.

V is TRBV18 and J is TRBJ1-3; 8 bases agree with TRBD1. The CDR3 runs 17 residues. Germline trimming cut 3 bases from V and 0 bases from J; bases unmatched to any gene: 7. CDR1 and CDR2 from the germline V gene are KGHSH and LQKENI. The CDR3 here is CASSPVTGASSGNTIYF. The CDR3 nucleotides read TGTGCCAGCTCACCCGTGACAGGGGCTAGCTCTGGAAACACCATATATTTT.